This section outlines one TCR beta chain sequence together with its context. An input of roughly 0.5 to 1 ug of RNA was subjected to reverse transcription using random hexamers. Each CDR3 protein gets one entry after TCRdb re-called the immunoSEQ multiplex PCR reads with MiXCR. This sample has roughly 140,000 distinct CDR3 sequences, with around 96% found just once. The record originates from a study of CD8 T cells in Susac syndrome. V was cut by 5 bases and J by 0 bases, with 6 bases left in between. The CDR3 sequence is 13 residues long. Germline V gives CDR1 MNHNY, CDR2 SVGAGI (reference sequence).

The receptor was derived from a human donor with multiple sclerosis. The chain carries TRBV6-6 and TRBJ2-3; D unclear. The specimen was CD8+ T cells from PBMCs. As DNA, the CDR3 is TGTGCCAGCAGTGTGACCAGCACAGATACGCAGTATTTT. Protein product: CASSVTSTDTQYF.